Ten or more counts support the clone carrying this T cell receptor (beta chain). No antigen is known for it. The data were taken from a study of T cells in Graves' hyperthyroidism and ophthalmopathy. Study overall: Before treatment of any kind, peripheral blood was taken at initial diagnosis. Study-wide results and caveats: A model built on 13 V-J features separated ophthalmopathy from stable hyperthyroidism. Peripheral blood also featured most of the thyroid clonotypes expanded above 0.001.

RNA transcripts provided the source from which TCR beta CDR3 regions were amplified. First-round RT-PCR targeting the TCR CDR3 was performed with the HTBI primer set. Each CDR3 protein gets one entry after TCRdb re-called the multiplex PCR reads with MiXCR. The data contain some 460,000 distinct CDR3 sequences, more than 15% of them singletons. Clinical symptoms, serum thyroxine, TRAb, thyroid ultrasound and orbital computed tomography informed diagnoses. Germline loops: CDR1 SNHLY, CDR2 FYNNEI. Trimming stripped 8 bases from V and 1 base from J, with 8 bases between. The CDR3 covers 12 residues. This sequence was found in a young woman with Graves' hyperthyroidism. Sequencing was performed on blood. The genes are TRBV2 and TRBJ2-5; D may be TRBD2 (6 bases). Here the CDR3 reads CASVGGQETQYF. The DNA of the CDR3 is TGTGCCAGCGTGGGGGGCCAAGAGACCCAGTACTTC. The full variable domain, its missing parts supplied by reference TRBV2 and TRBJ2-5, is EPEVTQTPSHQVTQMGQEVILRCVPISNHLYFYWYRQILGQKVEFLVSFYNNEISEKSEIFDDQFSVERPDGSNFTLKIRSTKLEDSAMYFCASVGGQETQYFGPGTRLLVL.